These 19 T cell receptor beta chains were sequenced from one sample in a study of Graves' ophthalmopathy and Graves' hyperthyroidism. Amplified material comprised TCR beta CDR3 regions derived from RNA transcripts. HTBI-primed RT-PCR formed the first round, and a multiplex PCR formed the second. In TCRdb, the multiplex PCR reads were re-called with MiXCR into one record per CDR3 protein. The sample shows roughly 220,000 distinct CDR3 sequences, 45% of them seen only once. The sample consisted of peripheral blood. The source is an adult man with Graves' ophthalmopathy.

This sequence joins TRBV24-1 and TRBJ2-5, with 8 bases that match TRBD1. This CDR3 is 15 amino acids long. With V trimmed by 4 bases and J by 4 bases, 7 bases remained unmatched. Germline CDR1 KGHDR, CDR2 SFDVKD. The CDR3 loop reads CATSERTGLPETQYF. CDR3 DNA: TGTGCCACCAGTGAGCGGACAGGGCTTCCAGAGACCCAGTACTTC.

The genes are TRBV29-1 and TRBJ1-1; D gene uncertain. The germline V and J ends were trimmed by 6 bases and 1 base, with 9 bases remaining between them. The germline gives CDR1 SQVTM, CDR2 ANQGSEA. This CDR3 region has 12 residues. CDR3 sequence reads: CSVRPGNTEAFF. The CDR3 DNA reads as TGCAGCGTACGCCCCGGGAACACTGAAGCTTTCTTT.

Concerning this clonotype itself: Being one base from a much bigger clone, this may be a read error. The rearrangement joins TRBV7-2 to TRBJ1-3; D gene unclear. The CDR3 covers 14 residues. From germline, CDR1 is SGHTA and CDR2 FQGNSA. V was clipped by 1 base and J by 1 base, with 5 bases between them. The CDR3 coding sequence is TGTGCCAGCAGCTTAGAAGGGTCTGGAAACACCATATATTTT. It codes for CASSLEGSGNTIYF.

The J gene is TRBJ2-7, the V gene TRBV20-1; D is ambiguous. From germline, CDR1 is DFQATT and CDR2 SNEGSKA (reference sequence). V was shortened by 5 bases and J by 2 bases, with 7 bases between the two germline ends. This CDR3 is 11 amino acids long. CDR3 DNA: TGCAGTGCTGGTGAGACCTACGAGCAGTACTTC. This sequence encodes CSAGETYEQYF.

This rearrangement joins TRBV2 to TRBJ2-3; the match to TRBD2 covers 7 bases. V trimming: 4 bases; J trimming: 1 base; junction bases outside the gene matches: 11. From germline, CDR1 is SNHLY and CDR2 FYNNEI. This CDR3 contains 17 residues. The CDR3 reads CASSGQLGLAGTDTQYF. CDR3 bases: TGTGCCAGCAGTGGTCAACTGGGGCTAGCGGGCACAGATACGCAGTATTTT.

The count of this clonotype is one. CDR3 protein: CASSASLAGAGELFF. The CDR3 region has the DNA TGTGCCAGCAGCGCGTCTCTAGCGGGGGCCGGGGAGCTGTTTTTT. The chain recombines TRBV9 with TRBJ2-2, with 10 positions matching TRBD2. The germline V gene has CDR1 SGDLS and CDR2 YYNGEE. The CDR3 length is 15 residues. Trimming took 3 bases from V and 6 from J; bases not matched to a gene: 5.

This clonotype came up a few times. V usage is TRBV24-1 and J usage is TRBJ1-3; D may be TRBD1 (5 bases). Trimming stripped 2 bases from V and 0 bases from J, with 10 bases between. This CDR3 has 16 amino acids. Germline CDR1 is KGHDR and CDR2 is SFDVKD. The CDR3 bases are TGTGCCACCAGTGATTCCCGACAGTCCTCTGGAAACACCATATATTTT. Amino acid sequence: CATSDSRQSSGNTIYF.

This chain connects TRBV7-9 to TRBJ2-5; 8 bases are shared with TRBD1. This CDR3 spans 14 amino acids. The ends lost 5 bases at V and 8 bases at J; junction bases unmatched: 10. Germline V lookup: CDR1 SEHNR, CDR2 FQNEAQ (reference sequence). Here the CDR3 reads CASSSRTGSFTQYF. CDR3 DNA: TGTGCCAGCAGCAGTCGGACAGGGAGCTTTACCCAGTACTTC.

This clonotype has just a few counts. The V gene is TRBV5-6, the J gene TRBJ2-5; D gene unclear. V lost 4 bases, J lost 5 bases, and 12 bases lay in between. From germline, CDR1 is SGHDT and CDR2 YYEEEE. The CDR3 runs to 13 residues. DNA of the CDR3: TGTGCCAGCAGCCTTGCGATAGGGGAGACCCAGTACTTC. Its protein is CASSLAIGETQYF.

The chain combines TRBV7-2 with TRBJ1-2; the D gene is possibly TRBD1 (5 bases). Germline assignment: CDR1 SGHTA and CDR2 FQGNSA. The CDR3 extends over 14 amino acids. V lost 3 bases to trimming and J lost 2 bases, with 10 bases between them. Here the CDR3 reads CASSFTRDNYGYTF. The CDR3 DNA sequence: TGTGCCAGCAGCTTCACCCGGGACAACTATGGCTACACCTTC.

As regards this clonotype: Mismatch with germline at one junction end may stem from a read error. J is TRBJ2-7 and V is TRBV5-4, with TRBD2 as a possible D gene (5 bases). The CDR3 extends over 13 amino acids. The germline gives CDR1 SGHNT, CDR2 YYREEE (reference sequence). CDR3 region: CASPPQDSHEQYF. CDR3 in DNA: TGTGCCAGCCCCCCTCAGGACTCCCACGAGCAGTACTTC. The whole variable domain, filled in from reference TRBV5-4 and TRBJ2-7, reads ETGVTQSPTHLIKTRGQQVTLRCSSQSGHNTVSWYQQALGQGPQFIFQYYREEENGRGNFPPRFSGLQFPNYSSELNVNALELDDSALYLCASPPQDSHEQYFGPGTRLTVT.

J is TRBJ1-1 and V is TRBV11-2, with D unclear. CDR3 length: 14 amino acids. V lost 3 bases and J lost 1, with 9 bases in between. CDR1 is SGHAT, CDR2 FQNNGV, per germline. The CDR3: CASSLSRTNTEAFF. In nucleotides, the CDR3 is TGTGCCAGCAGCTTGTCCAGGACGAACACTGAAGCTTTCTTT.

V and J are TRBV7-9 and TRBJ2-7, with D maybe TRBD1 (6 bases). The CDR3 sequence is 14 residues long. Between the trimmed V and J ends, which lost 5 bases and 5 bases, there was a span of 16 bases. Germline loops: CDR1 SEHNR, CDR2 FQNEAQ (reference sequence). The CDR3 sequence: CASSHPGTQNEQYF. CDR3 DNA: TGTGCCAGCAGCCACCCCGGGACACAAAACGAGCAGTACTTC.

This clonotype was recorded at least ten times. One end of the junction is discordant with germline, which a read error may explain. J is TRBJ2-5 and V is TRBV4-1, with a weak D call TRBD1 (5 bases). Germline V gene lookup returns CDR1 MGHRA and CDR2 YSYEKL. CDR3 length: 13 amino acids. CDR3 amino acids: CASSQVRGETQYF. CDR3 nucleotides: TGTGCCAGCAGCCAAGTAAGGGGCGAGACCCAGTACTTC.

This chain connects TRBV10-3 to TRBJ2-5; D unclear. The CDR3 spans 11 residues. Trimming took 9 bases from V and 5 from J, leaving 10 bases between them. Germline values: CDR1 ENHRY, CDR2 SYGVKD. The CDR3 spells CAIGLTETQYF. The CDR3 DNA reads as TGTGCCATTGGCTTGACTGAGACCCAGTACTTC.

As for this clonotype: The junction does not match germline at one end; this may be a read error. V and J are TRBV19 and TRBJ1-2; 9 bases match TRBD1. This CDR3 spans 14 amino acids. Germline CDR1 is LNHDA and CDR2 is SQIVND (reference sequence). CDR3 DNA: TGTGCCGGTAGTCCCGACAGGGGGTCCTATGGCTACACCTTC. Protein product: CAGSPDRGSYGYTF.

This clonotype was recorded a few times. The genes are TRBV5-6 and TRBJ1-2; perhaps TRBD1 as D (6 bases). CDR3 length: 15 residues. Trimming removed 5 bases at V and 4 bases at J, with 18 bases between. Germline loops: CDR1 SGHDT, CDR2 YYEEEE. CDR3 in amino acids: CASRLQGLQGYGYTF. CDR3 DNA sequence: TGTGCCAGCAGGTTACAGGGACTGCAGGGCTATGGCTACACCTTC.

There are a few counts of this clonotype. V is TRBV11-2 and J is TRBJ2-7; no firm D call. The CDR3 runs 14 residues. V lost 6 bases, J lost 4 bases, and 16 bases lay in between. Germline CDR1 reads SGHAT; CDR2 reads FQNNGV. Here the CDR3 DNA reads TGTGCCAGCAGTAGGTCTGAAAAGGCGTACGAGCAGTACTTC. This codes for CASSRSEKAYEQYF.

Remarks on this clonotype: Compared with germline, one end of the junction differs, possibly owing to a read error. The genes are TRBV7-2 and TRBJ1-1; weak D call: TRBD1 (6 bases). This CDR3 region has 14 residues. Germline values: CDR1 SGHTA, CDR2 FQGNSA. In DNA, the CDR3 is TGCGCCAGCAGCGCCCAGGGGATGAACACTGAAGCTTTCTTT. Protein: CASSAQGMNTEAFF.